This T cell receptor beta chain emerged from a study of CD8 T cells in Susac syndrome (dated by TCRdb to about 2019). Describing the broader study: Whether CD8+ T cell activation and differentiation in Susac syndrome was antigen driven was tested using repertoire sequencing. The study compared CD8+ T cell repertoire clonality among around 11 healthy donors, around 14 Susac syndrome patients and roughly 16 multiple sclerosis patients.

Summary of the overall study and its limitations: The number of individuals in the TCR sequencing and HLA analysis was recognized as being relatively small.

High-throughput TCR beta sequencing profiled peripheral blood CD8+ and CD4+ T cells from healthy donors, Susac syndrome patients and multiple sclerosis patients. Treatment-naive patients with stable or active relapsing-remitting disease fulfilling revised McDonald criteria were used as multiple sclerosis controls. CD8+ TEMRA cells were enriched by FACS, while bulk CD8+ and CD4+ T cells were purified by magnetic negative isolation. Blood was drawn into EDTA tubes, processed within 24 hours, and PBMCs were isolated by density gradient centrifugation. PBMCs intended for TCR sequencing were frozen in liquid nitrogen and were later thawed in a 37 degrees C water bath. The sorted or isolated CD4+, CD8+ and CD8+ TEMRA cells reached a purity of at least 90%. RNA was extracted with the RNeasy kit and about 0.5 to 1 ug was reverse transcribed using random hexamers. The immunoSEQ multiplex PCR assay, covering 54 Vbeta and 13 Jbeta segments, was used to amplify TCR beta CDR3 regions. PCR amplification bias was corrected using a synthetic template baseline for primer optimization and computational correction. As for how the authors treated the data: Reads were annotated to V, D and J genes according to IMGT and were analyzed with immunoSEQ Analyzer, with only productive sequences retained. To calculate clonality, Shannon entropy was normalized by log2 of the number of productive unique sequences and then subtracted from one. For each patient and control, public and private clones were evaluated within the 100 most prevalent clones. Clones were defined as Susac-specific if absent from the healthy and MS cohorts, from roughly 1,100 published viral clones and from other ImmuneACCESS disease sequences. The raw public data were reprocessed by TCRdb itself: fastp quality trimming at Q25, MiXCR clonotype calling, in-frame beta chains only. Every distinct CDR3 protein forms one entry, paired with its most common genes and DNA. TCRdb's processing, not the authors', yielded these V and J calls. Within this sample are approximately 120,000 distinct CDR3 sequences, with 85% to 95% of them counted one time only. In total, the top ten clones hold roughly 0.3% of the sample.

Notes on this clonotype: Its specific antigen is unknown. Base qualities are not recorded, but no much larger clone differs from it by a single base.

V has 4 bases trimmed and J has 7 bases trimmed; junction bases matching no gene number 6. CDR1 PRHDT and CDR2 FYEKMQ are derived from the germline V gene (reference sequence). The cysteine opens and the phenylalanine closes a CDR3 of 16 amino acids. The read is trimmed to its CDR3 DNA, 48 bases read in frame from base 1. The rearrangement combines TRBV13 with TRBJ2-1; TRBD2 agrees with 14 junctional bases. Sequencing was performed on CD8+ T cells from PBMCs. The clonotype comes from a human donor with multiple sclerosis. For the CDR3, the sequence is CASSSTSGRASNEQFF. The DNA is as follows: TGTGCCAGCAGCTCGACTAGCGGGAGGGCCTCGAATGAGCAGTTCTTC.